The 5 T cell receptor beta chains reported below all come from one sample, sequenced in a study of blood T cell repertoires in COVID-19. TCRdb keeps only in-frame clones here, not all; method: immunoSEQ multiplex PCR. The data contain about 180,000 clones, about four fifths of them singletons. Sequencing input: peripheral blood. The receptors were gathered from a woman in her 70s with acute or convalescent COVID-19.

The chain employs TRBV10-3 and TRBJ2-1; 12 bases map to TRBD2. Trimming took 8 bases from V and 8 from J; bases not matched to a gene: 10. Germline V gene sequence: CDR1 ENHRY, CDR2 SYGVKD. This CDR3 comprises 15 residues. The CDR3 reads CAIRPSGGASDEQFF. The CDR3 DNA follows: TGTGCCATCCGTCCTAGCGGGGGGGCCAGTGATGAGCAGTTCTTC.

The V call is TRBV19, the J call TRBJ2-1, with TRBD1 as a possible D gene (6 bases). Trimming shortened V by 7 bases and J by 3 bases, and 7 bases separated the two germline ends. The CDR3 is made up of 12 amino acids. Germline-derived CDR1 and CDR2 are LNHDA and SQIVND (reference sequence). CDR3 coding DNA: TGTGCCAGTAAGGACAGCTACAATGAGCAGTTCTTC. It yields the protein CASKDSYNEQFF.

V gene TRBV10-3 combines with J gene TRBJ1-4; 7 positions agree with TRBD1. The V gene end was trimmed by 4 bases and the J gene end by 1 base; junction bases not matched to a gene: 3. The CDR3 spans 15 residues. The V gene's germline CDR1 is ENHRY and CDR2 SYGVKD. The CDR3 reads CAISVTGETNEKLFF. The CDR3, as DNA: TGTGCCATCAGTGTAACAGGGGAAACTAATGAAAAACTGTTTTTT.

This clone was observed a few times. This sequence joins TRBV7-4 and TRBJ1-1; D is unclear. This CDR3 contains 13 residues. CDR1 and CDR2 (germline): SGHVT, SQSDAQ. The V and J ends lost 4 bases and 3 bases respectively, with 9 bases between them. The DNA of the CDR3 is TGTGCCAGCAGCTCCCGGGGTGACACTGAAGCTTTCTTT. It encodes CASSSRGDTEAFF.

The sample holds a few counts of this clone. V usage is TRBV5-1 and J usage is TRBJ2-7; D call uncertain. Germline V CDR1 and CDR2: SGHRS, YFSETQ. V lost 0 bases and J 2 bases, leaving 15 bases between the germline ends. The CDR3 is made up of 16 amino acids. The CDR3 nucleotides are TGCGCCAGCAGCTTGGGATTCACTTCCGTTGCCTACGAGCAGTACTTC. Protein: CASSLGFTSVAYEQYF.